This T cell receptor (beta chain) was recovered during a study of beta chain features in type 1 diabetes. Study-wide points: A PCR bias possibly favoring shorter templates would apply equally to patients and controls.

Every isolated RNA sample was fully reverse transcribed, so sequencing captured expressed TCRB transcripts. Method: immunoSEQ multiplex PCR; TCRdb's copy keeps in-frame clones and lacks some. The data contain 450,000 to 600,000 clones, 30% of them seen just once; the ten biggest clones take up 0.065%. About this clone: The antigen remains unidentified.

Germline assignment: CDR1 SGHRS and CDR2 YFSETQ. This CDR3 is built from 15 residues. With 4 bases clipped from V and 8 bases from J, the junction kept 7 bases outside the gene matches. The sequenced material came from naive CD4+ T cells from blood. The sequence derives from a man between 18 and 35 years old in good health. The chain has TRBV5-1 and TRBJ2-1; 12 bases match TRBD2. This chain's CDR3 is CASSQRLAGVYEQFF. The DNA of the CDR3 is TGCGCCAGCAGCCAAAGACTAGCGGGAGTCTATGAGCAGTTCTTC.